This record looks at one T cell receptor (beta chain) sequence and its context. Its antigen remains unidentified. The data stem from a study of T cells in Graves' hyperthyroidism and ophthalmopathy. Study at large: At initial diagnosis, before any treatment had begun, peripheral blood was obtained.

CDR1 is SGDLS and CDR2 is YYNGEE in the germline V gene. This CDR3 is built from 13 residues. V was pared by 4 bases and J by 4 bases, with 8 bases between. Broader study findings: Blood also carried most thyroid clonotypes expanded above 0.001.

RNA transcripts served as the template for amplifying TCR beta CDR3 regions. During a first-round RT-PCR of the TCR CDR3, the HTBI primer set was used. From the multiplex PCR reads, TCRdb called clonotypes with MiXCR, one entry per CDR3 protein. The repertoire includes 530,000 or so distinct CDR3 sequences, roughly a quarter of them detected once, and 11% sits in the top ten. Sequenced: blood. The chain recombines TRBV9 with TRBJ2-2; D is ambiguous. The receptor comes from a woman in her 30s with Graves' ophthalmopathy. The CDR3 region has the DNA TGTGCCAGCAGCCCTTCGGTCACCGGGGAGCTGTTTTTT. It encodes CASSPSVTGELFF.